This T cell receptor beta chain comes out of a study of T-cell memory formation after mild COVID-19. Study as a whole: TCR clusters mostly belonged to single donors. Study-level findings and limits: CD4+ contracting clones were found mainly in CM and EM, and CD8+ ones in EMRA. Pre-infection memory already had some responding clones, implying cross-reactive memory joined.

TCR alpha and TCR beta cDNA libraries carrying sample barcodes and UMIs came from 5'RACE with constant-segment primers. TCRdb used MiXCR to reprocess the 5' RACE reads, holding one entry per CDR3 protein. This sample has about 82,000 distinct CDR3 sequences, with about 15% found just once. As regards this clonotype: Its antigen is not identified.

V was trimmed by 10 bases and J by 8 bases, leaving 15 bases between them. Germline CDR1 and CDR2: MNHEY and SVGAGI. The CDR3 has 12 residues. Sequencing used PBMCs or a T cell subset sorted from them (not recorded which). The chain employs TRBV6-5 and TRBJ2-1; weak D call: TRBD2 (6 bases). The clonotype was recovered from a man aged 18 to 35 who had mild COVID-19 (a few samples of this study predate the infection). Cell type and time point are not known. The CDR3 sequence: CATSHGSDEQFF. The CDR3 nucleotides read TGTGCCACCTCCCACGGGAGTGATGAGCAGTTCTTC.